These T cell receptor beta chains were read from a single sample in a study of post-analysis software for immune sequencing data. TCRdb re-called the PCR reads through MiXCR, storing one row per CDR3 protein. The sample shows fewer than 850,000 distinct CDR3 sequences, 25% to 30% of them seen only once. The sample taken for sequencing was blood. These TCRs come from a girl aged 10 to 17 with multiple sclerosis. Each CDR3 is given with its conserved first and last residue. The D gene is left open where the match is weak. Expanded clones get a size class; other rows say once, few or many, or leave the size out.

clone_size cdr3_length j_call d_call v_call cdr3_aa cdr3_nt
few 15 TRBJ2-5 TRBD2 TRBV7-2 CASRLVLAGEETQYF TGTGCCAGCAGGCTCGTCCTAGCGGGGGAAGAGACCCAGTACTTC
NA 12 TRBJ2-2 NA TRBV10-2 CASGRGGGELFF TGCGCCAGCGGTCGAGGCGGGGGGGAGCTGTTTTTT
NA 13 TRBJ1-5 NA TRBV28 CASSLMGGQPQHF TGTGCCAGCAGTTTAATGGGAGGTCAGCCCCAGCATTTT
NA 13 TRBJ2-7 NA TRBV10-2 CASGGQGSREQYF TGCGCCAGCGGGGGTCAGGGGAGTCGCGAGCAGTACTTC
few 14 TRBJ2-5 NA TRBV7-2 CASSLETAKETQYF TGTGCCAGCAGCTTGGAAACGGCCAAAGAGACCCAGTACTTC
NA 17 TRBJ2-7 TRBD1 TRBV9 CASSATTGGTGNNEQYF TGTGCCAGCAGCGCAACGACCGGCGGGACAGGTAACAACGAGCAGTACTTC
NA 16 TRBJ2-1 TRBD1 TRBV19 CASSQIRTGSYNEQFF TGTGCCAGTAGCCAAATTCGGACAGGGTCCTACAATGAGCAGTTCTTC
few 14 TRBJ2-4 NA TRBV7-2 CASSSPGLKNIQYF TGTGCCAGCAGCTCACCGGGACTCAAAAACATTCAGTACTTC
NA 12 TRBJ1-5 NA TRBV12-3/TRBV12-4 CASGVSNQPQHF TGTGCCAGTGGTGTGAGCAATCAGCCCCAGCATTTT
NA 12 TRBJ2-5 NA TRBV7-2 CASSLVRPTQYF TGTGCCAGCAGCTTAGTACGACCGACCCAGTACTTC
few 15 TRBJ2-3 NA TRBV20-1 CSVPPAGQGTDTQYF TGCAGTGTTCCCCCCGCGGGACAAGGCACAGATACGCAGTATTTT
many 11 TRBJ2-1 NA TRBV2 CASSSDNEQFF TGTGCCAGCTCAAGCGACAATGAGCAGTTCTTC
few 13 TRBJ2-5 TRBD2 TRBV6-2/TRBV6-3 CASRPGLQETQYF TGTGCCAGCAGGCCGGGACTACAAGAGACCCAGTACTTC
NA 14 TRBJ1-2 NA TRBV10-3 CAISAETRNYGYTF TGTGCCATCAGTGCCGAGACCCGTAACTATGGCTACACCTTC
few 16 TRBJ2-1 TRBD2 TRBV7-2 CASSLSILAGGNEQFF TGTGCCAGCAGCTTATCAATATTAGCGGGAGGAAATGAGCAGTTCTTC
NA 13 TRBJ1-2 NA TRBV20-1 CSARGSQGDGYTF TGCAGTGCTAGAGGATCCCAGGGAGATGGCTACACCTTC
few 13 TRBJ1-2 NA TRBV28 CASSLTEPVGYTF TGTGCCAGCAGCTTGACAGAGCCCGTAGGCTACACCTTC
once 14 TRBJ1-6 TRBD1 TRBV5-1 CASSVGQADSPLHF TGCGCCAGCAGCGTGGGACAGGCCGATTCACCCCTCCACTTT
NA 13 TRBJ2-2 NA TRBV10-3 CAIHWENTGELFF TGTGCCATCCATTGGGAGAACACCGGGGAGCTGTTTTTT
NA 12 TRBJ2-1 NA TRBV7-9 CASSGARGEQFF TGTGCCAGCAGCGGTGCTCGGGGTGAGCAGTTCTTC
few 17 TRBJ2-3 NA TRBV27 CASSFQKRSSGTDTQYF TGTGCCAGCAGTTTCCAGAAGAGGTCTAGCGGCACAGATACGCAGTATTTT
NA 12 TRBJ2-7 NA TRBV29-1 CSVGSSPYEQYF TGCAGCGTTGGCAGCAGCCCCTACGAGCAGTACTTC
few 13 TRBJ2-1 NA TRBV20-1 CSAPDSPYNEQFF TGCAGTGCGCCGGACTCACCCTACAATGAGCAGTTCTTC
many 14 TRBJ2-7 NA TRBV7-2 CASSLSYSAPEQYF TGTGCCAGCAGCTTAAGCTACAGCGCCCCCGAGCAGTACTTC
NA 15 TRBJ2-7 TRBD1 TRBV20-1 CSATPGETGRYEQYF TGCAGTGCTACCCCTGGCGAGACAGGGCGCTACGAGCAGTACTTC
NA 16 TRBJ1-5 TRBD1 TRBV6-2/TRBV6-3 CAGSPGQGWGGQPQHF TGTGCCGGCAGTCCGGGACAGGGCTGGGGGGGACAGCCCCAGCATTTT
few 14 TRBJ1-1 NA TRBV6-1 CASRTTGGYTEAFF TGTGCCAGCCGGACGACAGGAGGATACACTGAAGCTTTCTTT
NA 16 TRBJ2-7 TRBD2 TRBV5-6 CASSPGLAGTPYEQYF TGTGCCAGCAGCCCGGGACTAGCGGGAACTCCCTACGAGCAGTACTTC
NA 12 TRBJ2-1 NA TRBV20-1 CSARSSQNEQFF TGCAGTGCTAGGAGCTCCCAAAATGAGCAGTTCTTC
few 14 TRBJ2-1 TRBD2 TRBV9 CASSLRDYNNEQFF TGTGCCAGCAGCCTAAGGGACTACAACAATGAGCAGTTCTTC
NA 16 TRBJ1-2 TRBD1 TRBV3-1 CASSRRTGGINYGYTF TGTGCCAGCAGCCGGAGAACAGGGGGCATAAACTATGGCTACACCTTC